This T cell receptor (beta chain) is drawn from a study of CD8+ T cells in alopecia areata. About the study: Patients received oral tofacitinib, 5 to 10 mg twice daily, for moderate-to-severe alopecia areata. Overall study results and limits: Patients showed less clear TCR sequence sharing than mice, possibly partly because of HLA diversity. Within the top 100, expanded CD8+ clones significantly decreased with tofacitinib, as did scalp clonality.

Extracted RNA was reverse transcribed, and the resulting cDNA served as sequencing template. Sequencing was performed with immunoSEQ multiplex PCR; in TCRdb, only in-frame clones are kept and a portion is missing. Of around 190,000 clones in the sample, approximately 57% are singletons; the top ten hold over 1%. Trimming took off 7 bases at V and 2 bases at J, with 11 bases between the two ends. Germline V gene data show CDR1 as SQVTM and CDR2 as ANQGSEA. The CDR3 totals 12 residues. Concerning this clone: Its cognate antigen is unknown. This same CDR3 is encoded by further DNA sequences in the sample.

Noted treatment: oral pan-JAK inhibitor, 5-10 mg twice daily. The sequence was collected from a human donor with alopecia areata. The sequenced sample was CD4+ T cells sorted from blood, obtained at week 24, from a patient treated with tofacitinib. V gene TRBV29-1 combines with J gene TRBJ1-1; D is perhaps TRBD1 (5 bases). Written as DNA, the CDR3 is TGCAGCGCTAAACAGGTCAACACTGAAGCTTTCTTT. The encoded protein is CSAKQVNTEAFF. Based on the CDR3 plus reference TRBV29-1 and TRBJ1-1, the full variable domain is SAVISQKPSRDICQRGTSLTIQCQVDSQVTMMFWYRQQPGQSLTLIATANQGSEATYESGFVIDKFPISRPNLTFSTLTVSNMSPEDSSIYLCSAKQVNTEAFFGQGTRLTVV.